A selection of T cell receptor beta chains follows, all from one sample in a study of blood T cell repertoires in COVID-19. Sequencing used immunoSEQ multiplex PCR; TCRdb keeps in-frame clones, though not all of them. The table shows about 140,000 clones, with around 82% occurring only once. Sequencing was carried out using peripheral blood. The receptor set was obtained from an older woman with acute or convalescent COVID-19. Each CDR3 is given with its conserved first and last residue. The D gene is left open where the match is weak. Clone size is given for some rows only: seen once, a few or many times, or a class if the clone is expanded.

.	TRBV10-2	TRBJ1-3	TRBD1	CASSESKGAPGNTIYF	TGCGCCAGCAGTGAGTCAAAGGGGGCCCCTGGAAACACCATATATTTT
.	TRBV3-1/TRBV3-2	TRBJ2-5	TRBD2	CASSQDFAAGLVFLEEGTQYF	TGTGCCAGCAGCCAGGATTTCGCGGCGGGACTAGTTTTTTTGGAAGAAGGGACCCAGTACTTC
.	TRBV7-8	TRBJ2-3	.	CASSSTVDTQYF	TGTGCCAGCAGCTCCACGGTGGATACGCAGTATTTT
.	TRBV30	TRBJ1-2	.	CAWRGRGYGYTF	TGTGCCTGGAGAGGAAGGGGCTATGGCTACACCTTC
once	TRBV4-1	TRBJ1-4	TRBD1	CASSLTDRANEKLFF	TGCGCCAGCAGCCTTACTGACAGGGCTAATGAAAAACTGTTTTTT
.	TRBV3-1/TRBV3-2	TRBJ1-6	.	CASSQRGGGVGSPLHF	TGTGCCAGCAGCCAGAGGGGCGGGGGCGTAGGTTCACCCCTCCACTTT
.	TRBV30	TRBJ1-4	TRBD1	CAGQGATNEKLFF	TGTGCCGGACAGGGGGCAACTAATGAAAAACTGTTTTTT
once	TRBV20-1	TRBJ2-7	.	CSASSASEPYEQYF	TGCAGTGCTAGTAGCGCTAGCGAGCCCTACGAGCAGTACTTC
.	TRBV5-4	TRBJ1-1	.	CASSFARKNTEAFF	TGTGCCAGCAGCTTTGCGAGGAAGAACACTGAAGCTTTCTTT
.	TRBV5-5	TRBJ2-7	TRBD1	CASSLEGQGYEQYF	TGTGCCAGCAGCTTGGAGGGACAGGGATACGAGCAGTACTTC